This T cell receptor (beta chain) was identified in a study of immune heterogeneity within non-small cell lung tumors. A remark on this clonotype: Antigen unknown.

For each sample, template was approximately 0.55 ug of bulk tumor genomic DNA. Spaced far apart, several biopsies were taken from each primary tumor during surgery. Enrolled individuals presented with untreated, newly diagnosed non-small cell lung cancer and received curative surgery. The CDR3 has 15 amino acids. J gave up 6 bases and V 7 bases, and 6 bases lay outside the gene matches. Germline values: CDR1 ENHRY, CDR2 SYGVKD. With 32 V and 13 J primers, multiplex PCR amplified the TCR beta CDR3. TCRdb recomputed calls from the multiplex PCR reads with MiXCR, one row per CDR3 protein. The table shows approximately 4,500 distinct CDR3 sequences, with approximately 23% occurring only once. Broader study findings: Dominant CDR3 beta clonotypes repeated across a patient's tumor loci, while different loci held unique high-frequency clones.

The TCR comes from a man aged 60 to 75 with non-small cell lung cancer. The sequencing input was lung tumor tissue. J is TRBJ2-2 and V is TRBV10-3; 12 positions agree with TRBD2. The CDR3 sequence is CAITPTSGSAGELFF. The CDR3 bases are TGTGCCATCACCCCGACTAGCGGGAGTGCCGGGGAGCTGTTTTTT.